This is a list of T cell receptor beta chains from one sample in a study of post-analysis software for immune sequencing data. TCRdb ran MiXCR on the PCR reads and lists one entry per CDR3 protein. The sample shows fewer than 850,000 distinct CDR3 sequences, 25% to 30% of them seen only once. Material: blood. These receptors originate from a girl aged 5-17 years with multiple sclerosis. Each CDR3 is given with its conserved first and last residue. The D gene is left open where the match is weak. The size field is filled for only some rows; it gives once, few, many or a size class.

>-|-|TRBJ2-1|TRBV27
CASSFSNDLSGPSSINEQFF
TGTGCCAGCAGTTTTTCCAATGACCTCTCTGGCCCTAGCTCCATCAATGAGCAGTTCTTC
>-|-|TRBJ1-3|TRBV4-1
CASSPLGTVGNTIYF
TGCGCCAGCAGCCCGCTGGGGACCGTGGGGAACACCATATATTTT
>TRBD1|-|TRBJ1-2|TRBV9
CASSPRTGLSGYTF
TGTGCCAGCAGCCCGCGGACAGGGTTAAGTGGCTACACCTTC
>-|-|TRBJ2-7|TRBV27
CASSSAGITVGEQYF
TGTGCCAGCAGCTCCGCAGGGATTACAGTGGGCGAGCAGTACTTC
>-|-|TRBJ1-4|TRBV6-7
CASSPDRDNEKLFF
TGTGCCAGCAGTCCTGACAGAGATAATGAAAAACTGTTTTTT
>-|few|TRBJ2-5|TRBV3-1
CASSAGGSQETQYF
TGTGCCAGCAGCGCAGGCGGTTCTCAAGAGACCCAGTACTTC
>-|-|TRBJ1-1|TRBV28
CASSAVATEAFF
TGTGCCAGCAGTGCGGTCGCCACTGAAGCTTTCTTT
>-|few|TRBJ1-2|TRBV5-6
CASSLTGFNYGYTF
TGTGCCAGCAGCTTAACGGGATTCAACTATGGCTACACCTTC
>-|-|TRBJ1-6|TRBV6-5
CASSYLLGEYNSPLHF
TGTGCCAGCAGTTATCTCCTGGGGGAGTATAATTCACCCCTCCACTTT
>-|-|TRBJ2-1|TRBV4-3
CAGSQAYSSYNEQFF
TGCGCCGGCAGCCAGGCATATAGCTCCTACAATGAGCAGTTCTTC
>-|few|TRBJ1-6|TRBV13
CASSPQTGSPLHF
TGTGCCAGCAGCCCCCAGACAGGTTCACCCCTCCACTTT
>-|-|TRBJ2-5|TRBV7-2
CASSSSRTSQETQYF
TGTGCCAGCAGCTCGTCCAGGACGTCTCAAGAGACCCAGTACTTC
>TRBD2|-|TRBJ2-7|TRBV20-1
CSASVPRAGINYEQYF
TGCAGTGCTAGCGTCCCTAGAGCGGGGATTAACTACGAGCAGTACTTC
>-|-|TRBJ1-6|TRBV7-2
CASSSPGNSPLHF
TGTGCCAGCAGCTCCCCCGGGAACTCACCCCTCCACTTT
>TRBD1|-|TRBJ2-3|TRBV4-1
CASSLYGQGRSTDTQYF
TGCGCCAGCAGCCTGTACGGACAGGGAAGGAGCACAGATACGCAGTATTTT
>TRBD2|few|TRBJ2-3|TRBV6-5
CASSYVAGVGDTQYF
TGTGCCAGCAGTTACGTGGCGGGAGTAGGAGATACGCAGTATTTT
>TRBD2|few|TRBJ2-5|TRBV27
CASSPYTGTSAETQYF
TGTGCCAGCAGTCCCTACACCGGGACTAGCGCTGAGACCCAGTACTTC
>TRBD2|-|TRBJ2-3|TRBV20-1
CSARPGPSGIDTQYF
TGCAGTGCTAGACCCGGTCCGAGCGGGATTGATACGCAGTATTTT
>-|few|TRBJ1-2|TRBV29-1
CSVDRHLTLYGYTF
TGCAGCGTTGACAGACACCTAACTCTCTATGGCTACACCTTC
>-|few|TRBJ2-1|TRBV20-1
CSARVVLADAGEQFF
TGCAGTGCTAGAGTGGTTCTGGCGGACGCGGGAGAGCAGTTCTTC
>-|-|TRBJ1-1|TRBV29-1
CSTRIGPEAFF
TGCAGCACACGAATTGGGCCTGAAGCTTTCTTT
>TRBD2|-|TRBJ2-1|TRBV13
CASSTSGGSNEQFF
TGTGCCTCGTCGACTAGCGGGGGATCCAATGAGCAGTTCTTC
>TRBD2|few|TRBJ2-1|TRBV5-5
CASSSSSGIGNEQFF
TGTGCCAGCAGCTCCTCTAGCGGGATTGGCAATGAGCAGTTCTTC
>-|-|TRBJ2-5|TRBV7-6
CASSLAERAGTQYF
TGTGCCAGCAGCTTAGCGGAGAGGGCCGGGACCCAGTACTTC
>-|-|TRBJ1-5|TRBV28
CASSPDAYSNQPQHF
TGTGCCAGCAGTCCAGATGCTTATAGCAATCAGCCCCAGCATTTT
>TRBD2|few|TRBJ2-1|TRBV4-1
CASSQVGASGGDNEQFF
TGCGCCAGCAGCCAAGTAGGGGCTAGCGGGGGGGACAATGAGCAGTTCTTC
>-|few|TRBJ1-1|TRBV6-5
CASFNREAFF
TGTGCCAGCTTCAACCGGGAGGCTTTCTTT
>-|few|TRBJ1-5|TRBV18
CASSPSQFTGFQPQHF
TGTGCCAGCTCACCAAGCCAATTTACAGGGTTTCAGCCCCAGCATTTT
>TRBD1|few|TRBJ2-5|TRBV14
CASSQVAMRGQGVETQYF
TGTGCCAGCAGCCAAGTCGCGATGAGGGGACAGGGGGTTGAGACCCAGTACTTC
>-|few|TRBJ1-5|TRBV24-1
CATSDTDGGNQPQHF
TGTGCCACCAGTGATACGGACGGAGGCAATCAGCCCCAGCATTTT
>-|few|TRBJ1-5|TRBV6-5
CASSRRWTGKDQPQHF
TGTGCCAGCAGCCGACGATGGACCGGCAAGGATCAGCCCCAGCATTTT
>-|-|TRBJ1-4|TRBV27
CASSLSSSTTNEKLFF
TGTGCCAGCAGTTTATCATCCTCCACAACTAATGAAAAACTGTTTTTT
>-|-|TRBJ2-3|TRBV4-1
CASSQELVAADTQYF
TGCGCCAGCAGCCAAGAATTGGTAGCCGCAGATACGCAGTATTTT
>-|-|TRBJ2-1|TRBV6-2/TRBV6-3
CASSYSVSGRDEQFF
TGTGCCAGCAGTTACTCGGTGTCAGGGAGAGATGAGCAGTTCTTC
>-|many|TRBJ2-3|TRBV10-3
CAIRESTDTQYF
TGTGCCATCAGAGAGAGTACAGATACGCAGTATTTT